The 20 T cell receptor beta chains given below trace back to one sample, sequenced in a study of cytomegalovirus exposure and HLA in healthy donors. Vbeta (60) and Jbeta (13) primers were used in the PCR. Generated by immunoSEQ multiplex PCR, the TCRdb table keeps only in-frame clones and is missing some. The repertoire has fewer than 250,000 clones, over 70% of them found once; the top ten carry 3% to 3.5%. Sample: PBMCs. Receptors originate from a woman in her thirties in good health and CMV-seropositive.

The CDR3 loop reads CATSRATDLNEQFF. CDR3 nucleotide sequence: TGTGCCACCAGCAGAGCTACGGACTTGAATGAGCAGTTCTTC. This rearrangement joins TRBV15 to TRBJ2-1; weak D call: TRBD2 (5 bases). V shed 1 base and J shed 7 bases, with 11 bases lying between them. CDR1 and CDR2 (germline): LNHNV, YYDKDF (reference sequence). The CDR3 has 14 amino acids.

The rearrangement uses TRBV6-1 and TRBJ2-7, with 8 bases fitting TRBD2. Trimming removed 6 bases from V and 2 bases from J; junction bases left unmatched: 3. This CDR3 contains 13 residues. In germline, CDR1 is MNHNS, CDR2 SASEGT. Here the CDR3 reads CASRGSGTYEQYF. In DNA, the CDR3 is TGTGCCAGCAGGGGTAGCGGGACCTACGAGCAGTACTTC.

This clone was recorded a few times. This chain links TRBV6-1 with TRBJ2-7; 9 bases are a match to TRBD1. Per the germline V gene, CDR1 is MNHNS and CDR2 is SASEGT. The CDR3 runs to 14 residues. With 3 bases clipped from V and 9 bases from J, the junction kept 9 bases outside the gene matches. In DNA form, the CDR3 reads TGTGCCAGCAGTGACCGAGGGGACAGGGCGGTGCAGTACTTC. This encodes CASSDRGDRAVQYF.

CDR3 bases: TGTGCCAGCAGCTTACACCGGGAGAACATTCAGTACTTC. Translated, it gives CASSLHRENIQYF. The rearrangement uses TRBV7-9 and TRBJ2-4; perhaps TRBD2 as D (6 bases). V was pared by 2 bases and J by 7 bases, with 9 bases between. Germline V gives CDR1 SEHNR, CDR2 FQNEAQ (reference sequence). The CDR3 runs 13 residues.

V is TRBV11-3 and J is TRBJ2-1, with TRBD2 matching over 12 bases. The CDR3 totals 15 residues. The V and J ends lost 1 base and 9 bases, in that order; junction bases with no gene match: 4. From germline, CDR1 is SGHNT and CDR2 YENEEA. CDR3 in DNA: TGTGCCAGCAGCTTAGGACTAGCGGGAGCCGGTGAGCAGTTCTTC. Translated: CASSLGLAGAGEQFF.

This rearrangement joins TRBV29-1 to TRBJ2-6; perhaps TRBD1 as D (6 bases). The CDR3 extends over 16 amino acids. Trimming left V 6 bases short and J 0 bases short, with 15 bases between. The V gene's germline CDR1 is SQVTM and CDR2 ANQGSEA. CDR3 sequence (DNA): TGCAGCGTAGCCCGGGACATCGACTCTGGGGCCAACGTCCTGACTTTC. Its translation: CSVARDIDSGANVLTF.

J is TRBJ2-3 and V is TRBV10-3; D is unclear. The CDR3 loop spans 14 amino acids. Trimming cost V 3 bases and J 1 base, with 8 bases left between them. CDR1 and CDR2 from the germline V gene are ENHRY and SYGVKD. The CDR3 sequence is CAISEKAGTDTQYF. The CDR3 DNA reads TGTGCCATCAGTGAAAAAGCCGGCACAGATACGCAGTATTTT.

The chain links TRBV5-5 to TRBJ2-7; possible D gene TRBD2, 6 bases. Germline CDR1 reads SGHKS; CDR2 reads YYEKEE (reference sequence). Trimming left V 7 bases short and J 7 bases short, with 9 bases between. The CDR3 covers 10 residues. This CDR3 is CASAGREQYF. CDR3 nucleotides: TGTGCCAGCGCGGGGCGGGAGCAGTACTTC.

The chain couples TRBV2 to TRBJ2-1; D is uncertain. The CDR3 has 14 amino acids. Germline V gene lookup returns CDR1 SNHLY and CDR2 FYNNEI. V was trimmed by 6 bases and J by 2 bases, leaving 11 bases between them. This chain's CDR3 is CASRQDRTYNEQFF. In DNA form, the CDR3 reads TGTGCCAGCAGGCAGGATAGGACCTACAATGAGCAGTTCTTC.

The CDR3 DNA reads TGTGCCAGCAGCTTCTCAGGGAACATGGAATACGAGCAGTACTTC. Encoded protein: CASSFSGNMEYEQYF. V is TRBV11-2 and J is TRBJ2-7; the D gene is possibly TRBD1 (5 bases). Trimming took 3 bases from V and 4 from J, leaving 16 bases between them. The length of the CDR3 is 15 residues. Germline CDR1 is SGHAT and CDR2 is FQNNGV. The entire variable domain, with the rest obtained from reference TRBV11-2 and TRBJ2-7, is as follows: EAGVAQSPRYKIIEKRQSVAFWCNPISGHATLYWYQQILGQGPKLLIQFQNNGVVDDSQLPKDRFSAERLKGVDSTLKIQPAKLEDSAVYLCASSFSGNMEYEQYFGPGTRLTVT.

The chain couples TRBV10-3 to TRBJ2-1; D might be TRBD2 (5 bases). The CDR3 is 13 amino acids. Between the trimmed V and J ends, which lost 3 bases and 3 bases, there was a span of 6 bases. Looked up from germline, CDR1 is ENHRY and CDR2 is SYGVKD. CDR3 amino acids: CAISDTSYNEQFF. CDR3 nucleotides: TGTGCCATCAGTGACACTAGCTACAATGAGCAGTTCTTC.

The chain has TRBV7-2 and TRBJ1-3, with TRBD1 as a possible D gene (6 bases). CDR3 length: 13 residues. The V end was cut by 5 bases, the J end by 4 bases, with 9 bases between. The germline gives CDR1 SGHTA, CDR2 FQGNSA. In nucleotides, the CDR3 is TGTGCCAGCAGCCAGGGGCTCGGAAACACCATATATTTT. This translates into CASSQGLGNTIYF.

This clone was detected once. The chain links TRBV28 to TRBJ2-7; D not resolved. Germline CDR1 and CDR2: MDHEN and SYDVKM. This CDR3 is built from 13 residues. V was cut by 7 bases and J by 1 base, with 11 bases left in between. CDR3 region: CASKWRHSYEQYF. Here the CDR3 DNA reads TGTGCCAGCAAATGGCGGCATTCCTACGAGCAGTACTTC.

The rearrangement links TRBV7-2 to TRBJ2-3, with a possible D match to TRBD1 (6 bases). The germline gives CDR1 SGHTA, CDR2 FQGNSA. Trimming took off 5 bases at V and 3 bases at J, with 12 bases between the two ends. The CDR3 is made up of 14 amino acids. The DNA for the CDR3 is TGTGCCAGCAGCCCCGACAGGTCTACAGATACGCAGTATTTT. Amino acid sequence: CASSPDRSTDTQYF.

This clone has only a few counts. The gene calls are TRBV27 and TRBJ2-1; D may be TRBD1 (5 bases). This CDR3 region has 15 residues. Germline CDR1 reads MNHEY; CDR2 reads SMNVEV (reference sequence). The V end lost 6 bases, the J end lost 3 bases, and 15 bases lay between the germline ends. This CDR3 is CASSLGHQFYNEQFF. The CDR3 DNA is TGTGCCAGCAGCCTCGGACACCAATTCTACAATGAGCAGTTCTTC.

The V gene is TRBV4-1, the J gene TRBJ1-5; a weak D match, TRBD1 (6 bases). The CDR3 loop spans 14 amino acids. Germline V lookup: CDR1 MGHRA, CDR2 YSYEKL. V lost 1 base, J lost 4 bases, and 8 bases lay in between. The CDR3 DNA sequence: TGCGCCAGCAGCCAAGCAGGGGTTAATCAGCCCCAGCATTTT. It encodes CASSQAGVNQPQHF.

This clone was observed a handful of times. For the CDR3, the DNA is TGTGCCACCGGGGGTCAGGGGGGCACTGAAGCTTTCTTT. Translated, it gives CATGGQGGTEAFF. The gene calls are TRBV15 and TRBJ1-1, with 7 positions matching TRBD1. V gave up 8 bases and J gave up 4 bases; unmatched junction bases: 7. CDR3 length: 13 residues. Germline V gene sequence: CDR1 LNHNV, CDR2 YYDKDF (reference sequence). Supplemented by reference TRBV15 and TRBJ1-1, the full variable domain reads DAMVIQNPRYQVTQFGKPVTLSCSQTLNHNVMYWYQQKSSQAPKLLFHYYDKDFNNEADTPDNFQSRRPNTSFCFLDIRSPGLGDTAMYLCATGGQGGTEAFFGQGTRLTVV.

About this clone itself: Other DNA sequences within the sample encode an identical CDR3. This chain uses TRBV29-1 with TRBJ2-7; a weak D match, TRBD1 (6 bases). CDR1 and CDR2 (germline): SQVTM, ANQGSEA. This CDR3 has 12 amino acids. The V end was cut by 4 bases, the J end by 5 bases, with 12 bases between. The CDR3 region has the DNA TGCAGCGTTGGTACAGGGTGGAACGAGCAGTACTTC. Amino acid sequence: CSVGTGWNEQYF.

The J gene is TRBJ2-7, the V gene TRBV2, with 8 bases that match TRBD1. The CDR3 is made up of 14 amino acids. Looked up from germline, CDR1 is SNHLY and CDR2 is FYNNEI. The trim removed 6 bases at V and 2 bases at J, leaving 6 bases unmatched. In nucleotides, the CDR3 is TGTGCCAGCAGCAACCAGGGGGCTACCTACGAGCAGTACTTC. Translated, it gives CASSNQGATYEQYF.

V is TRBV7-2 and J is TRBJ2-1, with unresolved D. Germline CDR1 is SGHTA and CDR2 is FQGNSA. V was clipped by 3 bases and J by 0 bases, with 12 bases between them. CDR3 length equals 16 residues. CDR3 DNA: TGTGCCAGCAGCTTTTCGGCCGGAGACTCCTACAATGAGCAGTTCTTC. It codes for CASSFSAGDSYNEQFF.